This T cell receptor (beta chain) was sequenced for a study of Ad26.COV2.S vaccination and SARS-CoV-2 variants. Study results and limitations: After vaccination, substantial breadth of spike-specific CD8+ and CD4+ responses was reported. Assessments of TCR breadth and depth may have underestimated the total T cell responses.

Comments on this clone: Antigen: not known.

The CDR3 spans 13 residues. V gave up 6 bases and J gave up 5 bases, with 13 bases separating them. Germline V gives CDR1 SNHLY, CDR2 FYNNEI. Clones were read by immunoSEQ multiplex PCR, and TCRdb kept only the in-frame ones, dropping some. This sample carries some 350,000 clones, about 90% of them seen once, and the ten largest clones take about 3.8%. The chain carries TRBV2 and TRBJ2-5, with a possible D match to TRBD2 (6 bases). This sample comprised peripheral blood, obtained after recovery from COVID-19. The source is a human donor who had recovered from COVID-19. The CDR3 DNA sequence: TGTGCCAGCAGGGGGGGAGTTTTGGAGACCCAGTACTTC. The encoded protein is CASRGGVLETQYF.